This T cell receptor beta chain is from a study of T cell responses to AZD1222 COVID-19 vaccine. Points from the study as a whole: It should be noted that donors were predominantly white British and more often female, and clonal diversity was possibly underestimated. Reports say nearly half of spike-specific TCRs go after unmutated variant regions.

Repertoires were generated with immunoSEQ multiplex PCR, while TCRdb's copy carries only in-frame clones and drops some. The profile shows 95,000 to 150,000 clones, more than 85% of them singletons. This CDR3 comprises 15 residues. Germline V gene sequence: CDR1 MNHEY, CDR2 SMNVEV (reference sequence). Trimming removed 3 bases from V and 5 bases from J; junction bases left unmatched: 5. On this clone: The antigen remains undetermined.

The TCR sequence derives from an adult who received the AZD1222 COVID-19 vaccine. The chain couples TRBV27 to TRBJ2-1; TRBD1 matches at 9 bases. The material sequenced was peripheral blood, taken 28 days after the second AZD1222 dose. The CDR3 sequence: CASSFGDRAHNEQFF. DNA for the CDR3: TGTGCCAGCAGTTTTGGGGACAGGGCCCACAATGAGCAGTTCTTC.